Listed here are 30 T cell receptor beta chains from one sample, sequenced in a study of beta chain features in type 1 diabetes. Expressed TCRB transcripts were sequenced, since all the RNA that had been isolated was reverse transcribed. Some clones are missing from TCRdb's copy, which holds only in-frame ones; the method was immunoSEQ multiplex PCR. The sample lists hundreds of thousands of clones, 30% occurring once. The sample consisted of naive CD4+ T cells from blood. These receptors were obtained from a man younger than 35 in good health.

This clone was detected a few times. The chain recombines TRBV4-3 with TRBJ2-7; 8 nucleotides line up with TRBD1. This CDR3 contains 14 residues. The germline V gene encodes CDR1 LGHNA and CDR2 YSLEER. Losses at the gene ends were 4 bases for V and 0 bases for J; bases not matched to a gene: 2. This CDR3 is CASSRGQGSYEQYF. The CDR3, as DNA: TGCGCCAGCAGCCGAGGACAGGGCTCCTACGAGCAGTACTTC.

The chain carries TRBV4-1 and TRBJ2-6, with D perhaps matching TRBD1 (6 bases). Germline lookup yields CDR1 MGHRA and CDR2 YSYEKL. This CDR3 comprises 16 residues. Between the trimmed V and J ends, which lost 5 bases and 4 bases, there was a span of 15 bases. As DNA, the CDR3 is TGCGCCAGCAGCGGGATACAGGGTACCGGGGCCAACGTCCTGACTTTC. Its protein is CASSGIQGTGANVLTF.

This clone turned up a few times. The chain has TRBV7-9 and TRBJ2-5; 12 positions match TRBD2. Germline trimming cut 4 bases from V and 3 bases from J; bases unmatched to any gene: 0. Germline V lookup: CDR1 SEHNR, CDR2 FQNEAQ (reference sequence). This CDR3 has 14 amino acids. CDR3 in DNA: TGTGCCAGCAGCTGGACTAGCGGGGAAGAGACCCAGTACTTC. Its translation: CASSWTSGEETQYF. Complete variable domain (other parts from reference TRBV7-9 and TRBJ2-5): DTGVSQNPRHKITKRGQNVTFRCDPISEHNRLYWYRQTLGQGPEFLTYFQNEAQLEKSRLLSDRFSAERPKGSFSTLEIQRTEQGDSAMYLCASSWTSGEETQYFGPGTRLLVL.

The chain uses TRBV2 and TRBJ2-7, with D hard to call. Per the germline V gene, CDR1 is SNHLY and CDR2 is FYNNEI. The CDR3 extends over 13 amino acids. Trimming left V 1 base short and J 6 bases short, with 10 bases between. CDR3 protein: CASSEGEQVEQYF. The CDR3 coding sequence is TGTGCCAGCAGTGAAGGTGAGCAGGTCGAGCAGTACTTC.

In its sample, this clone was seen a few times. CDR3 DNA sequence: TGTGCCTGGGCAGCGGGAGGGCCTCCCAACGAGCAGTACTTC. This sequence encodes CAWAAGGPPNEQYF. The V call is TRBV30, the J call TRBJ2-7, with 10 bases that match TRBD2. The CDR3 covers 14 residues. Unmatched junction bases numbered 9, after V lost 5 bases and J lost 5 bases. Germline V gene sequence: CDR1 GTSNPN, CDR2 SVGIG (reference sequence). Drawing the rest from reference TRBV30 and TRBJ2-7, the complete variable domain is SQTIHQWPATLVQPVGSPLSLECTVEGTSNPNLYWYRQAAGRGLQLLFYSVGIGQISSEVPQNLSASRPQDRQFILSSKKLLLSDSGFYLCAWAAGGPPNEQYFGPGTRLTVT.

The rearrangement links TRBV30 to TRBJ2-7; D unclear. V lost 0 bases, J lost 0 bases, and 9 bases lay in between. The CDR3 runs 14 residues. The germline V gene encodes CDR1 GTSNPN and CDR2 SVGIG (reference sequence). CDR3 amino acids: CAWSVLGSSYEQYF. The CDR3, as DNA: TGTGCCTGGAGTGTACTGGGAAGCTCCTACGAGCAGTACTTC.

The rearrangement uses TRBV7-2 and TRBJ2-3, with D possibly being TRBD2 (6 bases). The CDR3 extends over 14 amino acids. CDR1 is SGHTA and CDR2 is FQGNSA in the germline V gene. V was pared by 5 bases and J by 5 bases, with 14 bases between. The DNA of the CDR3 is TGTGCCAGCAGCCCCGGGACTTGGGGAGATACGCAGTATTTT. Protein product: CASSPGTWGDTQYF. The full variable domain, in which reference TRBV7-2 and TRBJ2-3 provide the parts outside the CDR3, is GAGVSQSPSNKVTEKGKDVELRCDPISGHTALYWYRQSLGQGLEFLIYFQGNSAPDKSGLPSDRFSAERTGGSVSTLTIQRTQQEDSAVYLCASSPGTWGDTQYFGPGTRLTVL.

This clone turned up a few times. The V and J genes are TRBV2 and TRBJ2-6, with no clear D. The CDR3 runs to 15 residues. Trimming shortened V by 2 bases and J by 4 bases, and 9 bases separated the two germline ends. Germline CDR1 reads SNHLY; CDR2 reads FYNNEI. In DNA, the CDR3 is TGTGCCAGCAGTGAATTACAGTTGGGGGCCAACGTCCTGACTTTC. Amino acid sequence: CASSELQLGANVLTF.

The chain is built from TRBV5-1 and TRBJ2-5; D gene unclear. This CDR3 region has 15 residues. V was pared by 0 bases and J by 1 base, with 10 bases between. The germline CDR1 and CDR2 sequences are SGHRS and YFSETQ. DNA of the CDR3: TGCGCCAGCAGCTTGGTGGCGGCAGCCCAAGAGACCCAGTACTTC. This sequence encodes CASSLVAAAQETQYF.

The rearrangement joins TRBV29-1 to TRBJ2-1, with D perhaps TRBD1 (5 bases). This CDR3 has 12 residues. The V and J ends lost 7 bases and 10 bases respectively, with 17 bases between them. CDR1 is SQVTM and CDR2 is ANQGSEA in the germline V gene. CDR3 amino acids: CSATQGVREQFF. Here the CDR3 DNA reads TGCAGCGCGACTCAAGGGGTCCGGGAGCAGTTCTTC.

The gene calls are TRBV18 and TRBJ1-1; perhaps TRBD1 as D (5 bases). With 2 bases removed from V and 5 bases from J, the gap between germline ends came to 15 bases. The CDR3 extends over 15 amino acids. The germline CDR1 and CDR2 sequences are KGHSH and LQKENI. The CDR3 reads CASSPARSGVTEAFF. The CDR3 region has the DNA TGTGCCAGCTCACCAGCCAGGTCGGGGGTGACTGAAGCTTTCTTT.

This clone was picked up a small number of times. The chain recombines TRBV5-6 with TRBJ2-3, with 11 bases identical to TRBD2. J was trimmed by 6 bases and V by 0 bases; bases with no gene match: 3. Germline assignment: CDR1 SGHDT and CDR2 YYEEEE. CDR3 length: 15 amino acids. CDR3 in amino acids: CASSLETSGKDTQYF. The CDR3 bases are TGTGCCAGCAGCTTGGAGACTAGCGGGAAGGATACGCAGTATTTT.

This clone was seen a few times. DNA of the CDR3: TGTGCCAGCAGCCAGCCGGACAGGGAAACCAATGAAAAACTGTTTTTT. Protein product: CASSQPDRETNEKLFF. The chain couples TRBV4-2 to TRBJ1-4; 8 bases are a match to TRBD1. The junction had 8 bases not matched to a gene; V was cut back by 3 bases and J by 5 bases. Per the germline V gene, CDR1 is LGHNA and CDR2 is YNFKEQ. This CDR3 contains 16 residues.

This clone was seen a few times. The rearrangement joins TRBV4-2 to TRBJ2-7; 13 bases are shared with TRBD2. The CDR3 contains 16 residues. Looked up from germline, CDR1 is LGHNA and CDR2 is YNFKEQ. After removal of 2 bases from V and 2 bases from J, the junction contained 3 bases not matched to a gene. CDR3 in amino acids: CASSQTTSGRAYEQYF. As DNA, the CDR3 is TGTGCCAGCAGCCAAACCACTAGCGGGAGGGCCTACGAGCAGTACTTC.

This clone was detected only a few times. V is TRBV30 and J is TRBJ1-1; 8 bases match TRBD1. This CDR3 is 17 amino acids long. The V segment lost 6 bases and the J segment 0 bases; nucleotides outside the gene matches: 15. Germline values: CDR1 GTSNPN, CDR2 SVGIG (reference sequence). The CDR3 is CACVQGVAFSVNTEAFF. CDR3 DNA sequence: TGTGCCTGCGTACAGGGGGTTGCTTTTAGTGTGAACACTGAAGCTTTCTTT.

In its sample, this clone was seen a few times. The V call is TRBV5-4, the J call TRBJ1-1; no reliable D call. V lost 3 bases and J 0 bases, leaving 9 bases between the germline ends. The CDR3 has 14 amino acids. CDR1 and CDR2 (germline): SGHNT, YYREEE (reference sequence). For the CDR3, the DNA is TGTGCCAGCAGCTCGGGCAGATTGAACACTGAAGCTTTCTTT. Protein product: CASSSGRLNTEAFF.

This clone was detected only a few times. The rearrangement joins TRBV5-4 to TRBJ2-2, with 7 bases that match TRBD1. This CDR3 spans 18 amino acids. V shed 2 bases and J 2 bases; nucleotides not matched to a gene: 12. In germline, CDR1 is SGHNT, CDR2 YYREEE (reference sequence). CDR3 loop: CASSLSLPRQGNTGELFF. The CDR3 nucleotides are TGTGCCAGCAGCTTATCCCTCCCCCGACAGGGTAACACCGGGGAGCTGTTTTTT.

This clone was seen only a few times. The rearrangement uses TRBV30 and TRBJ1-2; 8 nucleotides align to TRBD1. V lost 2 bases and J lost 3; bases outside the gene matches: 5. The CDR3 totals 14 residues. Germline V lookup: CDR1 GTSNPN, CDR2 SVGIG (reference sequence). DNA of the CDR3: TGTGCCTGGAGTAGGACAGGGCGGTACTATGGCTACACCTTC. Amino acid sequence: CAWSRTGRYYGYTF.

The chain uses TRBV29-1 and TRBJ2-1, with D unclear. The ends were cut back, 3 bases at V and 10 bases at J, with 16 bases in the middle. This CDR3 is built from 13 residues. CDR1 SQVTM and CDR2 ANQGSEA come from the germline V gene. The chain's CDR3 is CSVEGSAKREQFF. CDR3 nucleotides: TGCAGCGTTGAGGGGTCGGCTAAGAGGGAGCAGTTCTTC.

This clone was seen a few times. The CDR3 reads CASGTSQIGNEQYF. CDR3 sequence (DNA): TGTGCCAGCGGGACTAGCCAGATCGGGAACGAGCAGTACTTC. The V gene is TRBV7-9, the J gene TRBJ2-7; 9 bases align to TRBD2. The J segment lost 5 bases and the V segment lost 8 bases, leaving 10 bases of the junction unmatched. Germline-derived CDR1 and CDR2 are SEHNR and FQNEAQ (reference sequence). This CDR3 comprises 14 residues. The entire variable domain, with the rest obtained from reference TRBV7-9 and TRBJ2-7, is as follows: DTGVSQNPRHKITKRGQNVTFRCDPISEHNRLYWYRQTLGQGPEFLTYFQNEAQLEKSRLLSDRFSAERPKGSFSTLEIQRTEQGDSAMYLCASGTSQIGNEQYFGPGTRLTVT.

The chain carries TRBV28 and TRBJ2-5; the match to TRBD2 covers 8 bases. V was clipped by 4 bases and J by 5 bases; unmatched bases: 12. From germline, CDR1 is MDHEN and CDR2 SYDVKM. The CDR3 runs 16 residues. CDR3 nucleotide sequence: TGTGCCAGCAGTTCCGATAGGGCGGGAGGACACGAGACCCAGTACTTC. Protein sequence: CASSSDRAGGHETQYF.

About this clone: This sample includes further DNA sequences coding for the same CDR3. The chain joins TRBV7-9 to TRBJ2-5; D remains unclear. The V gene's germline CDR1 is SEHNR and CDR2 FQNEAQ (reference sequence). This CDR3 contains 13 residues. V lost 2 bases to trimming and J lost 1 base, with 5 bases between them. As DNA, the CDR3 is TGTGCCAGCAGCTTAAGGGTCCAAGAGACCCAGTACTTC. As protein: CASSLRVQETQYF.

This clone was counted a few times. The chain carries TRBV7-2 and TRBJ2-7; 10 bases are shared with TRBD2. Germline-derived CDR1 and CDR2 are SGHTA and FQGNSA. The CDR3 length is 17 residues. Losses at the gene ends were 0 bases for V and 0 bases for J; bases not matched to a gene: 5. The CDR3 sequence is CASSLAALAGVSYEQYF. The CDR3 nucleotides read TGTGCCAGCAGCTTAGCAGCGCTAGCGGGAGTCTCCTACGAGCAGTACTTC.

The chain combines TRBV4-2 with TRBJ2-7; D is uncertain. Germline CDR1 LGHNA, CDR2 YNFKEQ. With 1 base removed from V and 0 bases from J, the gap between germline ends came to 13 bases. The CDR3 covers 16 residues. This CDR3 is CASSQVTAALSYEQYF. CDR3 sequence (DNA): TGTGCCAGCAGCCAAGTTACGGCCGCCCTCTCCTACGAGCAGTACTTC.

This clone was observed a handful of times. The V call is TRBV4-3, the J call TRBJ2-1; D is uncertain. V was pared by 0 bases and J by 0 bases, with 3 bases between. Germline assignment: CDR1 LGHNA and CDR2 YSLEER. This CDR3 has 14 residues. The CDR3 reads CASSQDSSYNEQFF. CDR3 coding DNA: TGCGCCAGCAGCCAAGATAGCTCCTACAATGAGCAGTTCTTC.

This clone has just a few counts. The chain recombines TRBV9 with TRBJ1-3, with D unresolved. V dropped 1 base and J dropped 1 base, with 9 bases sitting between them. In germline, CDR1 is SGDLS, CDR2 YYNGEE. The CDR3 extends over 15 amino acids. The CDR3, as DNA: TGTGCCAGCAGCGTATCGGGGAATTCTGGAAACACCATATATTTT. This codes for CASSVSGNSGNTIYF.

The J gene is TRBJ2-7, the V gene TRBV10-3; 8 positions match TRBD2. The CDR3 consists of 15 residues. Germline V gives CDR1 ENHRY, CDR2 SYGVKD. Trimming cost V 4 bases and J 5 bases; bases outside gene matches: 10. The CDR3 DNA is TGTGCCATCAGTGCTGGCCAGCGGGAGTACCACGAGCAGTACTTC. Residues: CAISAGQREYHEQYF.

This sequence joins TRBV30 and TRBJ2-4; 7 bases align to TRBD1. Per the germline V gene, CDR1 is GTSNPN and CDR2 is SVGIG (reference sequence). Losses at the gene ends were 2 bases for V and 8 bases for J; bases not matched to a gene: 9. CDR3 length equals 14 residues. The CDR3 region has the DNA TGTGCCTGGAGTATAAACAGGGGTCAATACATTCAGTACTTC. Translating it yields CAWSINRGQYIQYF. Looking up the rest from reference TRBV30 and TRBJ2-4 gives the full variable domain: SQTIHQWPATLVQPVGSPLSLECTVEGTSNPNLYWYRQAAGRGLQLLFYSVGIGQISSEVPQNLSASRPQDRQFILSSKKLLLSDSGFYLCAWSINRGQYIQYFGAGTRLSVL.

The V call is TRBV25-1, the J call TRBJ1-4; perhaps TRBD1 as D (5 bases). The CDR3 consists of 14 residues. In germline, CDR1 is MGHDK, CDR2 SYGVNS. V dropped 4 bases and J dropped 3 bases, with 9 bases sitting between them. The CDR3 bases are TGTGCCAGCAGTGTGGGGCTGCCTAATGAAAAACTGTTTTTT. It yields the protein CASSVGLPNEKLFF.

The chain combines TRBV28 with TRBJ2-6; D gene unclear. Germline CDR1 MDHEN, CDR2 SYDVKM. V was clipped by 5 bases and J by 2 bases, with 10 bases between them. The CDR3 covers 15 residues. The CDR3 loop reads CASSQPVTGANVLTF. The CDR3 coding sequence is TGTGCCAGCAGTCAGCCAGTAACTGGGGCCAACGTCCTGACTTTC.